Shown below are 27 T cell receptor beta chains from a single sample sequenced in a study of blood T cell repertoires in COVID-19 (dated by TCRdb to about 2020). The library was made by the immunoSEQ multiplex PCR assay. The table comes from immuneACCESS by way of TCRdb, which keeps in-frame sequences with V and J called. Part of the clones is missing from these tables; in studies checked, under half for an unresolved V gene and the rest for unknown reasons. The sample has 220,000 or so clones on record, 80% to 95% of them singletons. The ten top clones hold 0.8% to 1% of the sample. Sequenced sample: peripheral blood. The origin of the receptors is a man aged 55 to 70 with COVID-19, enrolled during active disease.

This chain connects TRBV3-1 (or the pseudogene TRBV3-2) to TRBJ2-5, with 11 bases aligning to TRBD2. In germline, CDR1 is LGHDT, CDR2 YNNKEL (reference sequence). V lost 1 base and J lost 5; bases outside the gene matches: 9. The CDR3 spans 17 residues. The CDR3: CASSQGLTSGVTETQYF. The DNA of the CDR3 is TGTGCCAGCAGCCAAGGATTGACTAGCGGGGTAACGGAGACCCAGTACTTC.

The rearrangement joins TRBV18 to TRBJ1-2, with TRBD1 as a possible D gene (5 bases). Germline CDR1 and CDR2: KGHSH and LQKENI. This CDR3 has 15 amino acids. Trimming cost V 0 bases and J 4 bases, with 12 bases left between them. CDR3 sequence (DNA): TGTGCCAGCTCACCACCCTCGACAGCTAGCTATGGCTACACCTTC. It translates to CASSPPSTASYGYTF.

The chain links TRBV28 to TRBJ2-5, with 8 bases identical to TRBD2. The germline CDR1 and CDR2 sequences are MDHEN and SYDVKM. J lost 5 bases, V lost 2 bases, and 4 bases had no gene match. The CDR3 spans 14 residues. As DNA, the CDR3 is TGTGCCAGCAGTTTAAATGCGGGGGGCGAGACCCAGTACTTC. It is translated as CASSLNAGGETQYF.

CDR3: CASSQDAAGLGGYTF. The CDR3 nucleotides read TGTGCCAGCAGCCAAGATGCGGCAGGGCTAGGTGGCTACACCTTC. This chain joins TRBV3-1 (or the pseudogene TRBV3-2) and TRBJ1-2; a possible D gene is TRBD1 (5 bases). Between the trimmed V and J ends, which lost 0 bases and 7 bases, there was a span of 15 bases. CDR3 size: 15 residues. Germline values: CDR1 LGHDT, CDR2 YNNKEL (reference sequence).

The chain is built from TRBV7-3 and TRBJ2-3, with 8 bases lining up with TRBD2. The CDR3 is 17 amino acids. CDR1 and CDR2 from the germline V gene are SGHTA and FQGTGA. The V gene end was trimmed by 1 base and the J gene end by 2 bases; junction bases not matched to a gene: 8. The CDR3 region is CASSLNIGGGTTDTQYF. The CDR3 bases are TGTGCCAGCAGCTTAAACATCGGCGGGGGGACCACAGATACGCAGTATTTT.

The rearrangement uses TRBV5-4 and TRBJ2-7; 7 nucleotides agree with TRBD1. Germline-derived CDR1 and CDR2 are SGHNT and YYREEE (reference sequence). The length of the CDR3 is 15 residues. The junction had 9 bases not matched to a gene; V was cut back by 4 bases and J by 2 bases. This CDR3 is CASSPRQGITYEQYF. The CDR3 nucleotides are TGTGCCAGCAGCCCTCGACAGGGAATCACCTACGAGCAGTACTTC.

This sequence joins TRBV20-1 and TRBJ2-1; D gene ambiguous. The CDR3 consists of 11 residues. Trimming shortened V by 5 bases and J by 7 bases, and 9 bases separated the two germline ends. CDR1 is DFQATT and CDR2 is SNEGSKA in the germline V gene (reference sequence). CDR3 DNA sequence: TGCAGTGCTCCCGGGTTAAATGAGCAGTTCTTC. It is translated as CSAPGLNEQFF.

On this clone: The sample has other DNA sequences that encode this CDR3 too. The V call is TRBV19, the J call TRBJ1-5; D is possibly TRBD1 (6 bases). Germline V lookup: CDR1 LNHDA, CDR2 SQIVND (reference sequence). This CDR3 spans 16 amino acids. V lost 1 base, J lost 3 bases, and 13 bases lay in between. CDR3 in DNA: TGTGCCAGTAGTATAGTTTGGACAGCAGACAATCAGCCCCAGCATTTT. It codes for CASSIVWTADNQPQHF.

The rearrangement uses TRBV5-1 and TRBJ1-2; D may be TRBD1 (6 bases). The V end lost 3 bases, the J end lost 1 base, and 19 bases lay between the germline ends. Germline V CDR1 and CDR2: SGHRS, YFSETQ. The CDR3 length is 17 residues. In DNA, the CDR3 is TGCGCCAGCAGCTCGCACCCTCAGGGGTCCTTTAACTATGGCTACACCTTC. This sequence encodes CASSSHPQGSFNYGYTF.

The chain has TRBV3-1 (or the pseudogene TRBV3-2) and TRBJ1-1; TRBD1 might be the D (5 bases). Deletions cut 1 base from V and 5 bases from J, with 17 bases between. The CDR3 extends over 16 amino acids. Germline assignment: CDR1 LGHDT and CDR2 YNNKEL (reference sequence). CDR3 amino acids: CASSQGPGLPNTEAFF. The CDR3 nucleotides read TGTGCCAGCAGCCAAGGACCAGGGTTGCCCAATACTGAAGCTTTCTTT.

The DNA for the CDR3 is TGTGCAAGTCGCTCCAGGGGCAGGGGGTACGAGCAGTACTTC. It is translated as CASRSRGRGYEQYF. The V call is TRBV12-2, the J call TRBJ2-7; TRBD1 is the table's D call, not checked against the DNA. TRBV12-2 represents a pseudogene. The CDR3 sequence is 14 residues long.

The chain links TRBV7-9 to TRBJ2-7; possible D gene TRBD2, 6 bases. Germline loops: CDR1 SEHNR, CDR2 FQNEAQ (reference sequence). V gave up 4 bases and J gave up 1 base, with 14 bases separating them. The CDR3 is 15 residues long. Here the CDR3 DNA reads TGTGCCAGCAGCTCCTCCTGGGGAGGATCCTACGAGCAGTACTTC. Its translation is CASSSSWGGSYEQYF.

The V gene is TRBV19, the J gene TRBJ1-1, with 7 nucleotides matching TRBD1. This CDR3 spans 14 amino acids. V trimming: 9 bases; J trimming: 1 base; junction bases outside the gene matches: 8. Germline lookup yields CDR1 LNHDA and CDR2 SQIVND (reference sequence). The CDR3 DNA reads TGTGCCAGCCTAGGGGACAGAAAGAACACTGAAGCTTTCTTT. Translation: CASLGDRKNTEAFF.

This chain uses TRBV27 with TRBJ2-2; 7 bases fit TRBD1. Germline CDR1 reads MNHEY; CDR2 reads SMNVEV (reference sequence). Losses at the gene ends were 5 bases for V and 6 bases for J; bases not matched to a gene: 18. This CDR3 has 18 amino acids. The CDR3 region has the DNA TGTGCCAGCAGTCCGATCGCGACAGGGCTCTATCATTCCGGGGAGCTGTTTTTT. As protein: CASSPIATGLYHSGELFF.

This sequence joins TRBV9 and TRBJ2-7; the D gene is possibly TRBD1 (5 bases). Germline V gene data show CDR1 as SGDLS and CDR2 as YYNGEE. V lost 3 bases and J 5 bases, leaving 12 bases between the germline ends. The CDR3 runs 13 residues. CDR3 sequence: CASSAPGQNEQYF. DNA for the CDR3: TGTGCCAGCAGCGCCCCCGGACAAAACGAGCAGTACTTC. Drawing the rest from reference TRBV9 and TRBJ2-7, the complete variable domain is DSGVTQTPKHLITATGQRVTLRCSPRSGDLSVYWYQQSLDQGLQFLIQYYNGEERAKGNILERFSAQQFPDLHSELNLSSLELGDSALYFCASSAPGQNEQYFGPGTRLTVT.

This chain joins TRBV4-1 and TRBJ1-4; D gene uncertain. This CDR3 has 16 residues. V was cut by 2 bases and J by 2 bases, with 12 bases left in between. The germline V gene has CDR1 MGHRA and CDR2 YSYEKL. Written as DNA, the CDR3 is TGCGCCAGCAGCCAATCGGTGGTACCCACTAATGAAAAACTGTTTTTT. Translation: CASSQSVVPTNEKLFF.

This clone was counted once. DNA of the CDR3: TGTGCCAGCAGCCTCAGGACAGGGGTGAACACTGAAGCTTTCTTT. Its protein is CASSLRTGVNTEAFF. This chain joins TRBV5-6 and TRBJ1-1; 9 bases agree with TRBD1. V was pared by 4 bases and J by 0 bases, with 4 bases of the junction left unmatched. There are 15 residues in the CDR3. Germline lookup yields CDR1 SGHDT and CDR2 YYEEEE.

The gene calls are TRBV12-5 and TRBJ2-2, with 9 bases that match TRBD1. Germline values: CDR1 LGHNT, CDR2 FRNRAP. The CDR3 sequence is 16 residues long. Trimming at V came to 6 bases and at J to 7 bases, leaving 12 bases not matched to a gene. The CDR3 coding sequence is TGTGCTAGTGGATCCCCCGGGACAGGGTTCGGCGGGGAGCTGTTTTTT. Residues: CASGSPGTGFGGELFF.

This chain uses TRBV6-5 with TRBJ1-1; 9 nucleotides line up with TRBD1. The CDR3 consists of 15 residues. Losses at the gene ends were 3 bases for V and 5 bases for J; bases not matched to a gene: 7. Germline-derived CDR1 and CDR2 are MNHEY and SVGAGI. The CDR3 DNA sequence: TGTGCCAGCAGTTATGGAGACAGGGGGAGTACTGAAGCTTTCTTT. Amino acid sequence: CASSYGDRGSTEAFF.

The chain has TRBV4-2 and TRBJ2-1; 7 nucleotides line up with TRBD2. The V segment lost 1 base and the J segment 0 bases; nucleotides outside the gene matches: 6. The CDR3 totals 17 residues. Germline lookup yields CDR1 LGHNA and CDR2 YNFKEQ. In nucleotides, the CDR3 is TGTGCCAGCAGCCAAGGGGAGGGCGCGAGCTCCTACAATGAGCAGTTCTTC. Translating gives CASSQGEGASSYNEQFF.

This rearrangement joins TRBV11-1 to TRBJ2-1, with a possible D match to TRBD1 (6 bases). The germline gives CDR1 SGHAT, CDR2 FQDESV (reference sequence). CDR3 length: 16 residues. Deletions cut 1 base from V and 0 bases from J, with 10 bases between. This CDR3 reads CASSLEGEYSYNEQFF. The CDR3 bases are TGTGCCAGCAGCTTAGAGGGGGAATACTCCTACAATGAGCAGTTCTTC.

This clone was picked up one time. V and J are TRBV3-1 (or the pseudogene TRBV3-2) and TRBJ2-7, with TRBD2 matching over 13 bases. Unmatched junction bases numbered 2, after V lost 4 bases and J lost 2 bases. The germline V gene encodes CDR1 LGHDT and CDR2 YNNKEL (reference sequence). This CDR3 has 15 residues. This chain's CDR3 is CASSPLAGGPYEQYF. The CDR3 DNA is TGTGCCAGCAGCCCACTAGCGGGAGGGCCCTACGAGCAGTACTTC.

This chain joins TRBV14 and TRBJ2-3; 7 bases agree with TRBD1. The CDR3 runs 13 residues. V was clipped by 4 bases and J by 6 bases; unmatched bases: 4. The germline V gene encodes CDR1 SGHDN and CDR2 FVKESK. CDR3: CASSLMTGDTQYF. DNA of the CDR3: TGTGCCAGCAGCCTGATGACAGGGGATACGCAGTATTTT. Together with reference TRBV14 and TRBJ2-3, the CDR3 gives the full variable domain: EAGVTQFPSHSVIEKGQTVTLRCDPISGHDNLYWYRRVMGKEIKFLLHFVKESKQDESGMPNNRFLAERTGGTYSTLKVQPAELEDSGVYFCASSLMTGDTQYFGPGTRLTVL.

This chain connects TRBV19 to TRBJ1-2; 8 positions agree with TRBD1. V was clipped by 5 bases and J by 5 bases; unmatched bases: 1. In germline, CDR1 is LNHDA, CDR2 SQIVND (reference sequence). The CDR3 runs 12 residues. The CDR3 loop reads CASSDRGYGYTF. CDR3 nucleotides: TGTGCCAGTAGTGACAGGGGATATGGCTACACCTTC.

The V gene is TRBV24-1, the J gene TRBJ1-5; D uncertain. The germline gives CDR1 KGHDR, CDR2 SFDVKD. The CDR3 is 15 amino acids. Trimming pared 4 bases from V and 1 base from J, leaving 10 bases between. Here the CDR3 reads CATSENSLSNQPQHF. For the CDR3, the DNA is TGTGCCACCAGTGAAAATTCCCTCAGCAATCAGCCCCAGCATTTT.

The rearrangement uses TRBV7-3 and TRBJ2-3, with TRBD2 identical over 11 bases. Trimming removed 4 bases from V and 5 bases from J; junction bases left unmatched: 5. This CDR3 comprises 15 residues. Germline CDR1 SGHTA, CDR2 FQGTGA. This chain's CDR3 is CASSYSGGDEDTQYF. In DNA, the CDR3 is TGTGCCAGCAGCTATAGCGGGGGGGATGAAGATACGCAGTATTTT.

In its sample, this clone was seen once. The chain uses TRBV27 and TRBJ2-1; 12 nucleotides agree with TRBD2. This CDR3 contains 15 residues. Trimming at V came to 6 bases and at J to 5 bases, leaving 5 bases not matched to a gene. Germline CDR1 MNHEY, CDR2 SMNVEV (reference sequence). The CDR3 DNA is TGTGCCAGCAGCCAAAGACTAGCGGGAGACAATGAGCAGTTCTTC. Protein: CASSQRLAGDNEQFF.